The clone carrying this T cell receptor beta chain occurred once. Its antigen is as yet unknown. The data were obtained in a study of graft-versus-host responses after intestinal transplantation. Study information: Recipients had multivisceral, liver-intestinal, or isolated intestinal transplants. Once they had received anti-thymocyte globulin induction, all recipients took tacrolimus and steroids for approximately 3 years. Findings and caveats of the study: Some GvH clones appeared in ileal mucosa or blood before recipient bone marrow. Allografts from individuals with graft-donor T cell macrochimerism displayed high graft-versus-host to host-versus-graft clonal ratios.

Germline V gene data show CDR1 as SGHRS and CDR2 as YFSETQ. CDR3 length equals 15 residues. V was pared by 5 bases and J by 0 bases, with 4 bases of the junction left unmatched. Method: immunoSEQ multiplex PCR; TCRdb's copy keeps in-frame clones and lacks some. The sample lists 85,000 to 100,000 clones, around 90% occurring once. This receptor was obtained from a human donor who was the organ donor for an intestinal transplant. The rearrangement uses TRBV5-1 and TRBJ2-1; TRBD2 agrees at 8 bases. This specimen was unstimulated CD4+ T cells sorted from spleen or lymph node cells, taken before transplant. CDR3 sequence: CASRPTSGSYNEQFF. The CDR3 DNA follows: TGCGCCAGCAGACCTACTAGCGGCTCCTACAATGAGCAGTTCTTC.